Listed below are T cell receptor beta chains from one sample, sequenced in a study of CD8+ T cells in alopecia areata. TCRdb's copy holds only in-frame clones and misses some; the assay was immunoSEQ multiplex PCR. Here the sample spans some 150,000 clones, just over 65% being singletons. The sample in question was CD8+ T cells sorted from blood, obtained at week 0. The receptors shown here come from a human donor with alopecia areata. Both conserved end residues are part of each CDR3.

TRBV27,CASYPLTSNTEAFF
TRBV7-2,CASSPIPGPDTQYF
TRBV7-9,CASSLVQVTVTGELFF
TRBV7-2,CASSLSRGGTDTQYF
TRBV4-1,CASSHLLGISGNTIYF
TRBV4-1,CASSQDGTSHNEQFF
TRBV9,CASSAPTTFTGELFF
TRBV19,CASRGQTTDTQYF
TRBV7-2,CASSPDFPDTQYF
TRBV11-2,CASSLQGGGQPQHF
TRBV19,CASIARANTEAFF
TRBV11-1,CASSSYYGEGEAEAFF
TRBV6-5,CASSYVGLGYDYGYTF
TRBV19,CASSISRQNYGYTF
TRBV13,CASTPGASHNEQFF
TRBV29-1,CSALGLAGGRETQYF
TRBV27,CASSLGVTGGRETQYF
TRBV29-1,CSVEDMGFEAFF
TRBV30,CAWSDRVYEQYF
TRBV5-1,CASSLEGQRAHEQYF
TRBV11-3,CASSTRTGTDTQYF
TRBV23-1,CASSHPTGRSGANVLTF